This TCR beta chain was captured by sequencing in a study of OX40 agonist ivuxolimab in advanced cancers. Regarding the research as a whole: Ivuxolimab was a fully human IgG2 agonistic monoclonal antibody targeting the costimulatory receptor OX40 (CD134). Intravenous ivuxolimab was administered to patients every 2 weeks at six dose levels: 0.01, 0.1, 0.3, 1.5, 3 and 10 mg/kg. Of the approximately 54 patients in dose escalation, some 19 had hepatocellular carcinoma, about 15 had melanoma, 9 had renal cell carcinoma and 9 had head and neck cancer. In the dose-escalation cohort, around four fifths of patients were male, and the mean age was roughly 60 years with a range of roughly 23 to 79. Patients were allowed to have had prior anti-PD-1, anti-PD-L1 or anti-CTLA-4 therapy, and more than 35% of the dose-escalation patients had been treated with checkpoint inhibitors. Partial responses occurred in three dose-escalation patients, of whom one had hepatocellular carcinoma and two had cutaneous melanoma. The point of sequencing TCRbeta in the periphery was to test whether ivuxolimab changed TCR sequence diversity and drove clonal T-cell expansion. The paper reports the monotherapy dose-escalation portion (N = 52 patients) of the phase I ivuxolimab trial.

For sequencing of the TCRbeta CDR3 region, genomic DNA was extracted from the sorted cells. The immunoSEQ Assay was used for sequencing of TCRbeta CDR3 regions. TCRdb holds this immuneACCESS table with in-frame rearrangements only. Some clones are missing; in checked studies, unresolved V genes explain under half, and the rest has no known cause. This sample is represented by about 77,000 clones; more than 80% of them were singletons. The ten top clones hold 4.8% of the sample. CDR1 and CDR2 were assigned from the germline V gene as SGHTA and FQGTGA. Taken from cysteine to phenylalanine, the CDR3 has 14 residues. Only the CDR3 portion is preserved as DNA: 42 bases, with reading frame beginning at the first base. Trimming takes 3 bases off V and 7 bases off J; junction bases not matched to a gene: 3. Patients with a history of autoimmune disease or receiving systemic immunosuppression were excluded from the trial. Peripheral blood for TCR sequencing was collected from all dose cohorts at baseline, on cycle 4 day 1, and on cycle 7 day 1. Samples were obtained from an open-label, multicenter, first-in-human phase I dose-escalation trial of ivuxolimab. Adults with locally advanced or metastatic melanoma, renal cell carcinoma, hepatocellular carcinoma or head and neck squamous cell carcinoma were enrolled in the trial. Before TCR sequencing, CD4+ and CD8+ T cells were separately sorted from peripheral blood.

The investigation overall reported the following: Low levels of normalized T-cell clonal expansion were also shown by some nonresponding patients. In the 0.1-3.0 mg/kg groups, partial responders were among the patients with the lowest normalized peripheral clonal expansion, particularly in CD8+ T cells. The antigen specificity of the peripheral T cells that underwent clonal expansion was not determined. At doses of 0.1 to 3.0 mg/kg, clonal expansion of both CD4+ and CD8+ blood T cells was observed from baseline to week 6. On average, CD8+ T cells showed more expanded clones than CD4+ T cells after ivuxolimab.

In the case of this clone: This receptor's antigen is unknown. Per-nucleotide qualities are absent, and no much larger clonotype sits a single base away.

Sample: CD4+ or CD8+ T cells sorted from blood, taken in a trial of the OX40 agonist ivuxolimab. The V and J segments used are TRBV7-3 and TRBJ2-1, with 10 bases matching TRBD2. This TCR derives from an adult with an advanced solid tumor such as melanoma, head and neck, liver or kidney cancer. The DNA sequence is as follows: TGTGCCAGCAGCTTGAGCGGGAGGGTAAATGAGCAGTTCTTC. This yields the protein CASSLSGRVNEQFF.